This TCR beta chain emerged from a study of shared clonotypes between healthy human individuals. Germline trimming cut 4 bases from V and 5 bases from J; bases unmatched to any gene: 7. The germline CDR1 and CDR2 sequences are SGHRS and YFSETQ. The CDR3 length is 14 residues. Donors were healthy HIV-negative adults without recently reported acute infections or vaccinations. To note about this clone: Its cognate antigen is unknown. Distinct nucleotide sequences in the sample also encode this CDR3.

Findings and limits, study-wide: Sampling used blood alone; tissue repertoires probably differ.

Clones were sequenced by immunoSEQ multiplex PCR, and TCRdb holds only the in-frame ones, with some missing. The sample contains a few million clones, approximately 93% of which appear only once. This TCR was sampled from a young man in good health. Some clones in this sample may be carry-over from other donors' samples. The sample consisted of naive CD4+ T cells from PBMCs. Subset described: CD45RA+ positively selected. The gene calls are TRBV5-1 and TRBJ2-5, with 8 nucleotides matching TRBD1. The CDR3 DNA sequence: TGCGCCAGCAGCCTAACGACAGGGGAGGAGACCCAGTACTTC. As protein: CASSLTTGEETQYF.